One and the same sample provided the 20 T cell receptor beta chains below, sequenced in a study of control samples from healthy donors and cancer patients. Using immunoSEQ multiplex PCR, the repertoire was profiled, and TCRdb retains in-frame clones only, with some absent. The sample has some 130,000 clones; around nine tenths are singletons. The specimen sequenced was blood. The receptors were sampled from a young man in good health.

J is TRBJ1-1 and V is TRBV19, with a possible D match to TRBD1 (5 bases). The CDR3 loop spans 12 amino acids. V was cut by 3 bases and J by 8 bases, with 10 bases left in between. Germline CDR1 and CDR2: LNHDA and SQIVND (reference sequence). CDR3 nucleotide sequence: TGTGCCAGTAGTATCCCGGGACCGGAAGCTTTCTTT. It encodes CASSIPGPEAFF.

The chain couples TRBV10-1 to TRBJ2-3; 11 bases align to TRBD2. J gave up 8 bases and V 2 bases, and 3 bases lay outside the gene matches. This CDR3 region has 14 residues. Germline CDR1 and CDR2: WNHNN and SYGVQD (reference sequence). The DNA of the CDR3 is TGCGCCAGCAGTGAGGGGACTAGCGGAGGTACGCAGTATTTT. As protein: CASSEGTSGGTQYF.

The rearrangement links TRBV9 to TRBJ1-2; weak D call: TRBD1 (5 bases). Trimming cost V 0 bases and J 3 bases, with 21 bases left between them. The CDR3 sequence is 18 residues long. CDR1 SGDLS and CDR2 YYNGEE come from the germline V gene. CDR3 sequence: CASSVAGAMAGYDYGYTF. Written as DNA, the CDR3 is TGTGCCAGCAGCGTAGCCGGTGCAATGGCAGGGTACGACTATGGCTACACCTTC.

The rearrangement links TRBV20-1 to TRBJ1-5; no clear D. From germline, CDR1 is DFQATT and CDR2 SNEGSKA (reference sequence). This CDR3 contains 15 residues. With 3 bases removed from V and 0 bases from J, the gap between germline ends came to 12 bases. The chain's CDR3 is CSASPVVYSNQPQHF. The CDR3 DNA reads as TGCAGTGCTAGTCCAGTTGTTTATAGCAATCAGCCCCAGCATTTT.

The chain is built from TRBV18 and TRBJ2-5; TRBD1 aligns across 9 bases. From germline, CDR1 is KGHSH and CDR2 LQKENI. The CDR3 consists of 14 residues. J lost 5 bases, V lost 3 bases, and 4 bases had no gene match. In DNA form, the CDR3 reads TGTGCCAGCTCACCTGGACAGGGGAGGGAGACCCAGTACTTC. Translation gives CASSPGQGRETQYF.

V is TRBV18 and J is TRBJ1-5, with D possibly TRBD1 on 5 matching bases. Germline V lookup: CDR1 KGHSH, CDR2 LQKENI. The V end lost 2 bases, the J end lost 5 bases, and 10 bases lay between the germline ends. The CDR3 has 14 amino acids. The DNA for the CDR3 is TGTGCCAGCTCACCAAGGGGCTCGTATCAGCCCCAGCATTTT. Translated, it gives CASSPRGSYQPQHF.

This chain connects TRBV5-1 to TRBJ2-5, with D perhaps TRBD2 (5 bases). CDR1 is SGHRS and CDR2 is YFSETQ in the germline V gene. CDR3 length: 11 amino acids. V lost 4 bases, J lost 10 bases, and 11 bases lay in between. CDR3 region: CASSAARDQYF. CDR3 coding DNA: TGCGCCAGCAGCGCGGCCCGGGACCAGTACTTC.

This chain links TRBV11-3 with TRBJ2-1, with 11 nucleotides matching TRBD2. This CDR3 is 18 amino acids long. CDR1 SGHNT and CDR2 YENEEA come from the germline V gene. Germline trimming cut 3 bases from V and 0 bases from J; bases unmatched to any gene: 7. The CDR3 protein is CASSLGLAGGSSYNEQFF. The CDR3 bases are TGTGCCAGCAGCTTGGGGCTAGCGGGGGGAAGCTCCTACAATGAGCAGTTCTTC.

CDR3 loop: CAWSVTRRNTEAFF. CDR3 nucleotides: TGTGCCTGGAGCGTAACCCGTAGGAACACTGAAGCTTTCTTT. This sequence joins TRBV30 and TRBJ1-1; no definite D call. The CDR3 is 14 amino acids. Germline V gene sequence: CDR1 GTSNPN, CDR2 SVGIG (reference sequence). V gave up 3 bases and J gave up 1 base, with 12 bases separating them.

The chain has TRBV7-9 and TRBJ1-1; unclear D gene. CDR3 length equals 15 residues. Trimming stripped 5 bases from V and 2 bases from J, with 15 bases between. Per the germline V gene, CDR1 is SEHNR and CDR2 is FQNEAQ (reference sequence). CDR3 sequence reads: CASSQTTEGNTEAFF. The CDR3 coding sequence is TGTGCCAGCAGCCAGACCACAGAGGGTAACACTGAAGCTTTCTTT.

The V and J genes are TRBV19 and TRBJ2-1; perhaps TRBD1 as D (6 bases). The ends were cut back, 5 bases at V and 10 bases at J, with 21 bases in the middle. This CDR3 region has 15 residues. Germline CDR1 and CDR2: LNHDA and SQIVND (reference sequence). CDR3 region: CASSPTGTSRGEQFF. CDR3 sequence (DNA): TGTGCCAGTAGTCCTACCGGGACCTCCAGGGGCGAGCAGTTCTTC.

This chain uses TRBV7-2 with TRBJ2-1; 7 nucleotides align to TRBD2. Germline V CDR1 and CDR2: SGHTA, FQGNSA. This CDR3 is built from 15 residues. The V and J ends lost 5 bases and 0 bases, in that order; junction bases with no gene match: 4. The CDR3 bases are TGTGCCAGCAGCACGGCGGGGGACTCCTACAATGAGCAGTTCTTC. As protein: CASSTAGDSYNEQFF. The complete variable domain, with remaining parts taken from reference TRBV7-2 and TRBJ2-1, reads GAGVSQSPSNKVTEKGKDVELRCDPISGHTALYWYRQSLGQGLEFLIYFQGNSAPDKSGLPSDRFSAERTGGSVSTLTIQRTQQEDSAVYLCASSTAGDSYNEQFFGPGTRLTVL.

The V call is TRBV7-9, the J call TRBJ1-5, with 7 positions matching TRBD1. Germline V gene lookup returns CDR1 SEHNR and CDR2 FQNEAQ (reference sequence). J gave up 4 bases and V 4 bases, and 7 bases lay outside the gene matches. This CDR3 contains 15 residues. CDR3 DNA sequence: TGTGCCAGCAGCTCGGACAGGCTGGGAAATCAGCCCCAGCATTTT. This sequence encodes CASSSDRLGNQPQHF.

V and J are TRBV11-1 and TRBJ1-3; D is uncertain. Germline V gene data show CDR1 as SGHAT and CDR2 as FQDESV (reference sequence). The CDR3 contains 15 residues. V was shortened by 1 base and J by 0 bases, with 7 bases between the two germline ends. The CDR3 loop is CASSLGSYSGNTIYF. The CDR3, as DNA: TGTGCCAGCAGCTTAGGGTCCTACTCTGGAAACACCATATATTTT.

The J gene is TRBJ1-4, the V gene TRBV21-1; the table's D call of TRBD1 was not tested on the DNA. TRBV21-1 is deemed a pseudogene. The CDR3 contains 14 residues. CDR3 bases: TGTGCCAGCAAATTGAAACAGTATAATGAAAAACTGTTTTTT. As protein: CASKLKQYNEKLFF.

The chain carries TRBV25-1 and TRBJ1-2; D unclear. Trimming removed 2 bases from V and 1 base from J, with 5 bases in between. The CDR3 is made up of 13 amino acids. Germline V gene data show CDR1 as MGHDK and CDR2 as SYGVNS. This chain's CDR3 is CASSEVDNYGYTF. Written as DNA, the CDR3 is TGTGCCAGCAGTGAAGTTGATAACTATGGCTACACCTTC.

This chain uses TRBV15 with TRBJ1-5; maybe TRBD1 (5 bases). V was shortened by 0 bases and J by 9 bases, with 15 bases between the two germline ends. The CDR3 is made up of 15 amino acids. Germline CDR1 and CDR2: LNHNV and YYDKDF (reference sequence). The CDR3 is CATSRDLGPAWPQHF. CDR3 DNA sequence: TGTGCCACCAGCAGAGATTTGGGACCGGCATGGCCCCAGCATTTT.

The chain carries TRBV2 and TRBJ1-1; D is perhaps TRBD1 (5 bases). V dropped 10 bases and J dropped 1 base, with 13 bases sitting between them. Germline values: CDR1 SNHLY, CDR2 FYNNEI. There are 13 residues in the CDR3. DNA for the CDR3: TGTGCCACATTATGGGACTCGAACACTGAAGCTTTCTTT. This gives the protein CATLWDSNTEAFF.

The rearrangement uses TRBV15 and TRBJ2-7; D is ambiguous. The germline CDR1 and CDR2 sequences are LNHNV and YYDKDF (reference sequence). The CDR3 spans 18 residues. Deletions cut 0 bases from V and 4 bases from J, with 22 bases between. The CDR3: CATSRDPPTGHFTYEQYF. The CDR3 DNA is TGTGCCACCAGCAGAGACCCCCCAACGGGCCACTTCACTTACGAGCAGTACTTC.

The sample holds one count of this clone. The chain employs TRBV30 and TRBJ1-5; the D gene is possibly TRBD1 (5 bases). There are 14 residues in the CDR3. Germline V gives CDR1 GTSNPN, CDR2 SVGIG (reference sequence). Trimming left V 0 bases short and J 8 bases short, with 14 bases between. The CDR3 protein is CAWSVLGGAEPQHF. The DNA for the CDR3 is TGTGCCTGGAGTGTACTCGGGGGAGCGGAGCCCCAGCATTTT.